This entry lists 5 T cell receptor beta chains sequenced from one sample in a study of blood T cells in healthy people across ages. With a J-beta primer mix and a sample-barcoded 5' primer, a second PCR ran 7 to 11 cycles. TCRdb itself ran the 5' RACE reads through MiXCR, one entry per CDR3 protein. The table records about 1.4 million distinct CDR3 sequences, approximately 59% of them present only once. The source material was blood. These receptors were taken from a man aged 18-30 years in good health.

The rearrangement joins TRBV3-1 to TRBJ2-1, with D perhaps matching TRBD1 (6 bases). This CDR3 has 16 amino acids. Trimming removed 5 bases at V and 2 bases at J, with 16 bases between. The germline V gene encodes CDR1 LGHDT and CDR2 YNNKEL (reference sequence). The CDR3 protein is CASSGRGPTPYNEQFF. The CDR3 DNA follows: TGTGCCAGCAGCGGCAGGGGCCCTACTCCCTACAATGAGCAGTTCTTC.

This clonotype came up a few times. The CDR3: CASSLGGGTAYGYTF. As DNA, the CDR3 is TGTGCCAGCAGTCTCGGTGGCGGGACAGCGTATGGCTACACCTTC. This chain uses TRBV28 with TRBJ1-2; the match to TRBD1 covers 7 bases. CDR3 length: 15 residues. The junction had 11 bases not matched to a gene; V was cut back by 5 bases and J by 5 bases. Germline V gene data show CDR1 as MDHEN and CDR2 as SYDVKM.

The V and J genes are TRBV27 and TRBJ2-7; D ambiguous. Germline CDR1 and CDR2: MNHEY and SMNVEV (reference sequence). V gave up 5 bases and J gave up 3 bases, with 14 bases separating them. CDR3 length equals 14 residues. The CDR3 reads CASSPNIDNYEQYF. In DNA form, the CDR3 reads TGTGCCAGCAGTCCCAATATAGACAACTACGAGCAGTACTTC.

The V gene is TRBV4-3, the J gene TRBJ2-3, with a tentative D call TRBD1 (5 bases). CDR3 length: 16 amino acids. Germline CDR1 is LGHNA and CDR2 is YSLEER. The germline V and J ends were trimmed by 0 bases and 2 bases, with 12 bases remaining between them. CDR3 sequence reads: CASSQDSRAPTDTQYF. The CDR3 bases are TGCGCCAGCAGCCAAGATAGCAGGGCACCCACAGATACGCAGTATTTT.

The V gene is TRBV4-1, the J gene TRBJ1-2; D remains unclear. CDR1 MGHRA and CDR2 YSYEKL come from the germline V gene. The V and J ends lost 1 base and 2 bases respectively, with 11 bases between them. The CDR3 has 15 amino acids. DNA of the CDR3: TGCGCCAGCAGCCAAGTAGAACAGAACAACTATGGCTACACCTTC. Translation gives CASSQVEQNNYGYTF.